This section outlines one T cell receptor beta chain sequence together with its context. These data come from a study of control samples from healthy donors and cancer patients. Produced via immunoSEQ multiplex PCR; TCRdb's table is partial and in-frame only. The sample carries approximately 150,000 clones, 94% recorded once. The CDR3 runs to 14 residues. The J segment lost 5 bases and the V segment lost 4 bases, leaving 6 bases of the junction unmatched. CDR1 is SGHRS, CDR2 YFSETQ, per germline. The sequenced material came from blood. The sequence was obtained from a woman under 30 in good health. V is TRBV5-1 and J is TRBJ1-5; 7 positions agree with TRBD1. CDR3 amino acids: CASSPQGVHQPQHF. DNA of the CDR3: TGCGCCAGCAGCCCTCAGGGGGTCCATCAGCCCCAGCATTTT.